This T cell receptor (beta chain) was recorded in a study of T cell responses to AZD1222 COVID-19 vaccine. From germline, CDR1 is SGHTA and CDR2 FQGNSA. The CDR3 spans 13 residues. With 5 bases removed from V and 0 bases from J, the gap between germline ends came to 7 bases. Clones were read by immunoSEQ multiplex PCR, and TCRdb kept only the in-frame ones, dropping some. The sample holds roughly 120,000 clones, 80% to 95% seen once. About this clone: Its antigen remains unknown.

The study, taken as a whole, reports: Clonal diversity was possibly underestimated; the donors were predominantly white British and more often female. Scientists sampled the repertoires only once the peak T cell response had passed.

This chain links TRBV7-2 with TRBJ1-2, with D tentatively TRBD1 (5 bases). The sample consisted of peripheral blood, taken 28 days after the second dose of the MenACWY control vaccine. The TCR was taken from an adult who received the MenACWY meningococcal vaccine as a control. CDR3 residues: CASSPTANYGYTF. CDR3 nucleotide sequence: TGTGCCAGCAGCCCGACAGCTAACTATGGCTACACCTTC.